This T cell receptor beta chain came from a study of CD8 T cells in Susac syndrome. Random hexamers were used to reverse transcribe roughly 0.45 to 1 ug of RNA. By means of immunoSEQ multiplex PCR, TCR beta CDR3 spanning 54 Vbeta and 13 Jbeta underwent amplification. MiXCR was run by TCRdb on the immunoSEQ multiplex PCR reads, yielding one entry per CDR3 protein. The table has over 150,000 distinct CDR3 sequences, roughly 92% seen once. Relapsing-remitting disease, either stable or active, was present in the treatment-naive patients who were the multiple sclerosis controls. FACS was used to enrich TEMRA cells, whereas the CD8+ and CD4+ T cells were obtained by negative isolation. The CDR3 consists of 17 residues. Germline V gives CDR1 SGHTA, CDR2 FQGNSA. The germline V and J ends were trimmed by 4 bases and 1 base, with 20 bases remaining between them.

Source material: CD4+ T cells from PBMCs. This chain links TRBV7-2 with TRBJ2-7; possibly TRBD1 for D (7 bases). The clonotype was recovered from a human donor with multiple sclerosis. CDR3: CASSSQGGAFLSYEQYF. The CDR3 DNA sequence: TGTGCCAGCAGCTCCCAGGGGGGCGCTTTCCTATCCTACGAGCAGTACTTC.